This T cell receptor beta chain was identified during a study of Ad26.COV2.S vaccination and SARS-CoV-2 variants. As to treatment: 19 received Ad26.COV2.S at low or high dose, single or two shots; roughly five received placebo; per-sample allocation not given. Following the first vaccine or placebo injection, samples were taken on day 63. Looked up from germline, CDR1 is GTSNPN and CDR2 is SVGIG (reference sequence). V trimming: 4 bases; J trimming: 5 bases; junction bases outside the gene matches: 4. CDR3 length equals 13 residues. Clones were read by immunoSEQ multiplex PCR, and TCRdb kept only the in-frame ones, dropping some. In the table there are 360,000 or so clones, about 88% of which are singletons.

The chain uses TRBV30 and TRBJ1-5; 8 bases fit TRBD1. This TCR came from a person between 18 and 59 years old who received the Ad26.COV2.S COVID-19 vaccine or a placebo. Sample: peripheral blood, taken in a trial of Ad26.COV2.S vaccine versus placebo. Here the CDR3 reads CAWNTGGDQPQHF. CDR3 nucleotides: TGTGCCTGGAATACAGGGGGGGATCAGCCCCAGCATTTT.